The 18 T cell receptor beta chains below all came from one sample that was sequenced in a study of blood T cell repertoires in COVID-19. Libraries were prepared by immunoSEQ multiplex PCR; TCRdb keeps only in-frame clonotypes and omits some of them. The sample has about 100,000 clones, about 85% seen once; the top ten hold roughly 13%. Sequencing was performed on peripheral blood. These receptors all stem from a human donor in a cohort sampled during active COVID-19.

The J gene is TRBJ1-4, the V gene TRBV6-5; 9 bases match TRBD1. CDR1 MNHEY and CDR2 SVGAGI come from the germline V gene. With 11 bases clipped from V and 7 bases from J, the junction kept 14 bases outside the gene matches. The CDR3 is 15 residues long. CDR3: CAGQPTGGVGEKLFF. Written as DNA, the CDR3 is TGTGCCGGCCAACCGACAGGGGGTGTCGGTGAAAAACTGTTTTTT.

V is TRBV5-1 and J is TRBJ1-1, with no clear D. V was trimmed by 1 base and J by 1 base, leaving 5 bases between them. CDR3 length: 13 residues. In germline, CDR1 is SGHRS, CDR2 YFSETQ. CDR3 sequence: CASSLRGNTEAFF. CDR3 bases: TGCGCCAGCAGCTTGCGGGGGAACACTGAAGCTTTCTTT.

The chain combines TRBV18 with TRBJ1-4; TRBD1 matches at 10 bases. The CDR3 sequence is 14 residues long. V lost 8 bases and J lost 7; bases outside the gene matches: 7. Germline CDR1 KGHSH, CDR2 LQKENI. CDR3 sequence: CASTLDRGSEKLFF. The CDR3 nucleotides are TGTGCCAGCACTCTGGACAGGGGGAGTGAAAAACTGTTTTTT.

This clone appeared a single time. CDR3 amino acids: CASSQVLVAGGNEQFF. CDR3 sequence (DNA): TGCGCCAGCAGCCAAGTCTTAGTAGCGGGGGGGAATGAGCAGTTCTTC. V gene TRBV4-1 combines with J gene TRBJ2-1; 11 nucleotides match TRBD2. The V gene's germline CDR1 is MGHRA and CDR2 YSYEKL. The CDR3 runs to 16 residues. V dropped 1 base and J dropped 7; count of bases not matched to a gene: 6.

The chain employs TRBV3-1 (or the pseudogene TRBV3-2) and TRBJ2-3; the D gene is possibly TRBD1 (5 bases). The CDR3 totals 16 residues. Germline assignment: CDR1 LGHDT and CDR2 YNNKEL (reference sequence). Trimming removed 4 bases from V and 5 bases from J, with 19 bases in between. CDR3 residues: CASSPQDTATKDTQYF. The CDR3 DNA is TGTGCCAGCAGCCCACAGGACACGGCTACGAAAGATACGCAGTATTTT.

V usage is TRBV7-2 and J usage is TRBJ2-4; 12 nucleotides match TRBD2. Germline loops: CDR1 SGHTA, CDR2 FQGNSA. There are 17 residues in the CDR3. The ends lost 4 bases at V and 4 bases at J; junction bases unmatched: 8. The CDR3 coding sequence is TGTGCCAGCAGCTCTCAACTTCTAGCGGGGGGGAAAAACATTCAGTACTTC. It encodes CASSSQLLAGGKNIQYF. Combining the CDR3 with reference TRBV7-2 and TRBJ2-4 gives the whole variable domain GAGVSQSPSNKVTEKGKDVELRCDPISGHTALYWYRQSLGQGLEFLIYFQGNSAPDKSGLPSDRFSAERTGGSVSTLTIQRTQQEDSAVYLCASSSQLLAGGKNIQYFGAGTRLSVL.

J is TRBJ2-1 and V is TRBV6-2 or TRBV6-3; 7 bases fit TRBD1. The CDR3 loop spans 15 amino acids. Losses at the gene ends were 6 bases for V and 0 bases for J; bases not matched to a gene: 5. Germline loops: CDR1 MNHEY, CDR2 SVGEGT. The CDR3 loop is CASSTGASSYNEQFF. The DNA of the CDR3 is TGTGCCAGCAGCACAGGGGCTAGCTCCTACAATGAGCAGTTCTTC.

The rearrangement joins TRBV27 to TRBJ1-6, with D perhaps matching TRBD1 (6 bases). V was cut by 0 bases and J by 6 bases, with 12 bases left in between. The CDR3 is 16 amino acids. Germline V gene lookup returns CDR1 MNHEY and CDR2 SMNVEV (reference sequence). CDR3 sequence: CASSLSQGLGNSPLHF. The CDR3, as DNA: TGTGCCAGCAGTTTATCGCAGGGGCTCGGTAATTCACCCCTCCACTTT.

This chain uses TRBV7-9 with TRBJ2-1; D uncertain. Germline loops: CDR1 SEHNR, CDR2 FQNEAQ (reference sequence). This CDR3 region has 16 residues. Trimming cost V 0 bases and J 7 bases, with 16 bases left between them. The DNA for the CDR3 is TGTGCCAGCAGCTTAGCTGTCACCGGTATTAAAAATGAGCAGTTCTTC. It codes for CASSLAVTGIKNEQFF.

The chain couples TRBV6-1 to TRBJ1-5; tentative D call: TRBD1 (5 bases). Deletions cut 1 base from V and 4 bases from J, with 35 bases between. CDR1 MNHNS and CDR2 SASEGT come from the germline V gene. The CDR3 length is 23 residues. CDR3 nucleotides: TGTGCCAGCAGTGAAGAGCTCATAAGGGTACAGGTGACATTGAGACATTTTAATCAGCCCCAGCATTTT. This translates into CASSEELIRVQVTLRHFNQPQHF.

This chain joins TRBV11-2 and TRBJ2-2, with a possible D match to TRBD2 (6 bases). Trimming removed 4 bases from V and 2 bases from J, with 17 bases in between. The V gene's germline CDR1 is SGHAT and CDR2 FQNNGV. The CDR3 has 17 amino acids. CDR3 coding DNA: TGTGCCAGCAGCTCGATGGGGCGGGGAAAAAACACCGGGGAGCTGTTTTTT. It is translated as CASSSMGRGKNTGELFF.

The rearrangement links TRBV11-2 to TRBJ2-1, with a weak D call TRBD1 (6 bases). Germline V lookup: CDR1 SGHAT, CDR2 FQNNGV. V shed 1 base and J shed 4 bases, with 14 bases lying between them. This CDR3 is built from 16 residues. The CDR3 loop is CASSLGLGRGYNEQFF. The CDR3 nucleotides read TGTGCCAGCAGCTTAGGCCTAGGCAGGGGTTACAATGAGCAGTTCTTC. Complete variable domain (other parts from reference TRBV11-2 and TRBJ2-1): EAGVAQSPRYKIIEKRQSVAFWCNPISGHATLYWYQQILGQGPKLLIQFQNNGVVDDSQLPKDRFSAERLKGVDSTLKIQPAKLEDSAVYLCASSLGLGRGYNEQFFGPGTRLTVL.

The V gene is TRBV7-9, the J gene TRBJ2-7; no clear D gene. Trimming left V 3 bases short and J 2 bases short, with 11 bases between. This CDR3 contains 14 residues. Germline V gene sequence: CDR1 SEHNR, CDR2 FQNEAQ (reference sequence). In DNA, the CDR3 is TGTGCCAGCAGCTTTTCAGACACAACCTACGAGCAGTACTTC. Translation: CASSFSDTTYEQYF.

For the CDR3, the DNA is TGCGCCAGCAGCGAGGGTGGAGGGGCTGGCTACACCTTC. Translation gives CASSEGGGAGYTF. J is TRBJ1-2 and V is TRBV5-1; tentative D call: TRBD1 (5 bases). The germline V and J ends were trimmed by 4 bases and 7 bases, with 14 bases remaining between them. Germline V gene sequence: CDR1 SGHRS, CDR2 YFSETQ. The CDR3 contains 13 residues. Supplemented by reference TRBV5-1 and TRBJ1-2, the full variable domain reads KAGVTQTPRYLIKTRGQQVTLSCSPISGHRSVSWYQQTPGQGLQFLFEYFSETQRNKGNFPGRFSGRQFSNSRSEMNVSTLELGDSALYLCASSEGGGAGYTFGSGTRLTVV.

V is TRBV7-2 and J is TRBJ2-3; no reliable D call. V lost 6 bases and J 4 bases, leaving 14 bases between the germline ends. This CDR3 is built from 14 residues. CDR1 and CDR2 from the germline V gene are SGHTA and FQGNSA. The CDR3 region has the DNA TGTGCCAGCAGAGTTAGCCCTTCCTCAGATACGCAGTATTTT. It yields the protein CASRVSPSSDTQYF.

The rearrangement joins TRBV19 to TRBJ1-6, with D possibly being TRBD1 (5 bases). The V gene's germline CDR1 is LNHDA and CDR2 SQIVND (reference sequence). V dropped 10 bases and J dropped 8 bases, with 21 bases sitting between them. This CDR3 has 15 amino acids. CDR3 region: CATAWGTWSDSPLHF. The CDR3 DNA is TGTGCCACTGCCTGGGGCACATGGTCTGATTCACCCCTCCACTTT.

V is TRBV3-1 (or the pseudogene TRBV3-2) and J is TRBJ2-6, with 8 nucleotides matching TRBD1. CDR1 LGHDT and CDR2 YNNKEL come from the germline V gene (reference sequence). CDR3 length: 17 amino acids. With 5 bases clipped from V and 0 bases from J, the junction kept 6 bases outside the gene matches. The CDR3 sequence is CASSGRDRSSGANVLTF. The CDR3 bases are TGTGCCAGCAGCGGCCGGGACAGGAGCTCTGGGGCCAACGTCCTGACTTTC.

V usage is TRBV6-5 and J usage is TRBJ2-2; 7 positions match TRBD1. The germline gives CDR1 MNHEY, CDR2 SVGAGI. The CDR3 loop spans 14 amino acids. V shed 6 bases and J 1 base; nucleotides not matched to a gene: 2. The CDR3 coding sequence is TGTGCCAGCAGGGGGACAGAGAACACCGGGGAGCTGTTTTTT. Its translation is CASRGTENTGELFF.